A single sample is the source of the 25 T cell receptor beta chains below, sequenced in a study of blood T cell repertoires in COVID-19. Measured with immunoSEQ multiplex PCR; TCRdb has only the in-frame clones, and not every one. The sample has approximately 250,000 clones, just under 90% seen once. The sequenced sample consisted of PBMCs or T cells enriched from blood (not recorded which). The receptors here all came from a woman aged 25 to 45 with acute COVID-19.

CDR3 residues: CASSPSVYNEQFF. The CDR3 DNA reads as TGTGCCAGCAGCCCTTCTGTCTACAATGAGCAGTTCTTC. The V gene is TRBV7-9, the J gene TRBJ2-1; D unresolved. Trimming removed 5 bases from V and 3 bases from J, with 8 bases in between. The CDR3 runs to 13 residues. CDR1 is SEHNR, CDR2 FQNEAQ, per germline (reference sequence). The whole variable domain, filled in from reference TRBV7-9 and TRBJ2-1, reads DTGVSQNPRHKITKRGQNVTFRCDPISEHNRLYWYRQTLGQGPEFLTYFQNEAQLEKSRLLSDRFSAERPKGSFSTLEIQRTEQGDSAMYLCASSPSVYNEQFFGPGTRLTVL.

V and J are TRBV11-1 and TRBJ2-7; possibly TRBD1 for D (5 bases). Germline CDR1 SGHAT, CDR2 FQDESV (reference sequence). The length of the CDR3 is 13 residues. V was shortened by 3 bases and J by 3 bases, with 9 bases between the two germline ends. The DNA of the CDR3 is TGTGCCAGCAGCTTCGGCAGGGTCTACGAGCAGTACTTC. Translation gives CASSFGRVYEQYF.

The chain has TRBV7-9 and TRBJ2-1; 9 bases align to TRBD1. J was trimmed by 5 bases and V by 5 bases; bases with no gene match: 10. The CDR3 totals 16 residues. Germline assignment: CDR1 SEHNR and CDR2 FQNEAQ (reference sequence). CDR3 DNA: TGTGCCAGCAGCCAAGACCGACAGGGGGTACACAATGAGCAGTTCTTC. Its protein is CASSQDRQGVHNEQFF.

This chain joins TRBV6-5 and TRBJ2-2; D is possibly TRBD1 (5 bases). CDR1 is MNHEY and CDR2 is SVGAGI in the germline V gene. V dropped 7 bases and J dropped 2 bases, with 11 bases sitting between them. The CDR3 sequence is 14 residues long. CDR3 in amino acids: CASTKGLNTGELFF. In DNA, the CDR3 is TGTGCCAGCACCAAGGGGCTTAACACCGGGGAGCTGTTTTTT.

V is TRBV4-3 and J is TRBJ1-1, with a weak D call TRBD1 (6 bases). V was trimmed by 0 bases and J by 4 bases, leaving 9 bases between them. The V gene's germline CDR1 is LGHNA and CDR2 YSLEER. There are 14 residues in the CDR3. The CDR3 DNA sequence: TGCGCCAGCAGCCAAGATGAACAGGGCACTGAAGCTTTCTTT. As protein: CASSQDEQGTEAFF.

This chain connects TRBV9 to TRBJ1-3; D unresolved. The CDR3 is 14 residues long. V was cut by 1 base and J by 2 bases, with 7 bases left in between. Germline-derived CDR1 and CDR2 are SGDLS and YYNGEE. The CDR3 coding sequence is TGTGCCAGCAGCGTACATGGCCCTGGAAACACCATATATTTT. It yields the protein CASSVHGPGNTIYF.

The V call is TRBV5-4, the J call TRBJ1-1; D ambiguous. CDR1 SGHNT and CDR2 YYREEE come from the germline V gene (reference sequence). V lost 0 bases and J lost 1, with 4 bases in between. The CDR3 is 13 residues long. The CDR3 nucleotides are TGTGCCAGCAGCTTGGCCCAGAACACTGAAGCTTTCTTT. It codes for CASSLAQNTEAFF.

The rearrangement links TRBV23-1 to TRBJ1-5, with D tentatively TRBD1 (6 bases). Being an ORF, TRBV23-1 has a function that is uncertain. The CDR3 spans 13 residues. Deletions cut 10 bases from V and 5 bases from J, with 15 bases between. The CDR3 region is CATFDRLYQPQHF. The CDR3 DNA sequence: TGCGCCACCTTTGACAGGCTCTATCAGCCCCAGCATTTT.

V and J are TRBV9 and TRBJ2-7; tentatively, D is TRBD2 (5 bases). Trimming removed 0 bases from V and 3 bases from J, with 19 bases in between. There are 17 residues in the CDR3. Germline V gene lookup returns CDR1 SGDLS and CDR2 YYNGEE. The CDR3 sequence: CASSVEAATTGIYEQYF. As DNA, the CDR3 is TGTGCCAGCAGCGTAGAAGCTGCGACGACGGGAATCTACGAGCAGTACTTC.

The CDR3 coding sequence is TGCGCCAGCAGCCAATGGCTAGCGGGAGCCAATGAGCAGTTCTTC. Amino acids: CASSQWLAGANEQFF. The chain carries TRBV4-1 and TRBJ2-1, with 10 bases matching TRBD2. Per germline, CDR1 MGHRA and CDR2 YSYEKL. V was clipped by 2 bases and J by 6 bases; unmatched bases: 4. The CDR3 is 15 residues long.

The gene calls are TRBV28 and TRBJ2-3, with a possible D match to TRBD1 (6 bases). The germline V gene has CDR1 MDHEN and CDR2 SYDVKM. This CDR3 has 14 amino acids. With 4 bases removed from V and 2 bases from J, the gap between germline ends came to 10 bases. CDR3 bases: TGTGCCAGCAGTTCACAGGGACCCACAGATACGCAGTATTTT. Residues: CASSSQGPTDTQYF. Drawing the rest from reference TRBV28 and TRBJ2-3, the complete variable domain is DVKVTQSSRYLVKRTGEKVFLECVQDMDHENMFWYRQDPGLGLRLIYFSYDVKMKEKGDIPEGYSVSREKKERFSLILESASTNQTSMYLCASSSQGPTDTQYFGPGTRLTVL.

V and J are TRBV27 and TRBJ1-5; TRBD1 matches 9 bases. Unmatched junction bases numbered 3, after V lost 1 base and J lost 5 bases. The length of the CDR3 is 15 residues. In germline, CDR1 is MNHEY, CDR2 SMNVEV (reference sequence). For the CDR3, the DNA is TGTGCCAGCAGTTTATTGGGGACAGGGTATCAGCCCCAGCATTTT. Residues: CASSLLGTGYQPQHF.

This sequence joins TRBV3-1 (or the pseudogene TRBV3-2) and TRBJ2-7; tentatively, D is TRBD2 (5 bases). CDR1 and CDR2 (germline): LGHDT, YNNKEL (reference sequence). The CDR3 sequence is 17 residues long. The V gene lost 0 bases and the J gene lost 2 bases, with 17 bases spanning the gap. CDR3 loop: CASSQDRRGSDPYEQYF. CDR3 coding DNA: TGTGCCAGCAGCCAAGATAGAAGAGGGAGTGACCCCTACGAGCAGTACTTC.

This chain joins TRBV6-5 and TRBJ1-4; no reliable D call. V gave up 2 bases and J gave up 0 bases, with 4 bases separating them. Per the germline V gene, CDR1 is MNHEY and CDR2 is SVGAGI. The length of the CDR3 is 14 residues. The CDR3 DNA is TGTGCCAGCAGTTACGGCTCAACTAATGAAAAACTGTTTTTT. Protein sequence: CASSYGSTNEKLFF.

The V call is TRBV6-1, the J call TRBJ1-5; D might be TRBD1 (6 bases). Germline values: CDR1 MNHNS, CDR2 SASEGT. The V and J ends lost 3 bases and 0 bases respectively, with 15 bases between them. The CDR3 contains 17 residues. CDR3 bases: TGTGCCAGCAGTGACGAAAAGGACAGTCTTAGCAATCAGCCCCAGCATTTT. It translates to CASSDEKDSLSNQPQHF.

The V gene is TRBV19, the J gene TRBJ1-2, with 8 bases identical to TRBD1. Germline CDR1 LNHDA, CDR2 SQIVND (reference sequence). Trimming removed 3 bases from V and 5 bases from J; junction bases left unmatched: 5. CDR3 size: 14 residues. CDR3 sequence: CASSIGTGTYGYTF. The CDR3 bases are TGTGCCAGTAGTATTGGGACAGGCACTTATGGCTACACCTTC.

The V gene is TRBV28, the J gene TRBJ1-4, with 7 bases identical to TRBD1. The CDR3 extends over 14 amino acids. Trimming removed 7 bases from V and 8 bases from J; junction bases left unmatched: 10. Germline loops: CDR1 MDHEN, CDR2 SYDVKM. The CDR3 DNA reads as TGTGCCAGCACTTCGGGACAGCCCAACGAAAAACTGTTTTTT. It encodes CASTSGQPNEKLFF.

CDR3 nucleotide sequence: TGTGCCACCAGTGATTTTCGGACTAGTGATGAGCAGTTCTTC. Translating gives CATSDFRTSDEQFF. V is TRBV24-1 and J is TRBJ2-1; 7 nucleotides line up with TRBD2. Germline V gene sequence: CDR1 KGHDR, CDR2 SFDVKD. This CDR3 has 14 residues. J was trimmed by 8 bases and V by 1 base; bases with no gene match: 4.

The rearrangement uses TRBV2 and TRBJ2-2; 13 bases are a match to TRBD2. J lost 5 bases, V lost 6 bases, and 6 bases had no gene match. The germline V gene encodes CDR1 SNHLY and CDR2 FYNNEI. The CDR3 spans 16 residues. DNA for the CDR3: TGTGCCAGCAGCCTAAGACTAGCGGGAGGTACCGGGGAGCTGTTTTTT. Amino acids: CASSLRLAGGTGELFF.

The chain couples TRBV28 to TRBJ2-1; D might be TRBD2 (6 bases). The CDR3 length is 15 residues. Germline loops: CDR1 MDHEN, CDR2 SYDVKM. Trimming left V 3 bases short and J 2 bases short, with 11 bases between. The CDR3 here is CASSLRREAYNEQFF. The CDR3, as DNA: TGTGCCAGCAGTTTGAGGCGGGAAGCCTACAATGAGCAGTTCTTC.

This chain uses TRBV19 with TRBJ2-7; TRBD1 agrees at 9 bases. J lost 1 base, V lost 5 bases, and 3 bases had no gene match. The CDR3 covers 14 residues. CDR1 LNHDA and CDR2 SQIVND come from the germline V gene (reference sequence). CDR3 bases: TGTGCCAGTAGTTTGGGACAGGGATCCTACGAGCAGTACTTC. Its translation: CASSLGQGSYEQYF.

This clone occurred many times. The V call is TRBV7-3, the J call TRBJ2-1, with 7 bases matching TRBD1. This CDR3 is built from 15 residues. The V segment lost 5 bases and the J segment 8 bases; nucleotides outside the gene matches: 12. The germline gives CDR1 SGHTA, CDR2 FQGTGA. The CDR3 nucleotides are TGTGCCAGCAGCCTATGGGACAGTCAAGGCGATGAGCAGTTCTTC. It specifies CASSLWDSQGDEQFF.

The genes are TRBV6-1 and TRBJ1-2, with TRBD1 as a possible D gene (6 bases). Germline assignment: CDR1 MNHNS and CDR2 SASEGT. The V end lost 1 base, the J end lost 2 bases, and 14 bases lay between the germline ends. The CDR3 extends over 16 amino acids. This CDR3 reads CASSEGQVISNYGYTF. The CDR3 DNA follows: TGTGCCAGCAGTGAAGGACAGGTTATTTCGAACTATGGCTACACCTTC.

This sequence joins TRBV9 and TRBJ2-7; 10 nucleotides line up with TRBD1. The ends lost 0 bases at V and 7 bases at J; junction bases unmatched: 7. This CDR3 comprises 15 residues. Germline loops: CDR1 SGDLS, CDR2 YYNGEE. CDR3 DNA sequence: TGTGCCAGCAGCGTAGGGGACAGGGGAGGTTGGGAGCAGTACTTC. Translating gives CASSVGDRGGWEQYF.

The chain combines TRBV27 with TRBJ2-1; tentative D call: TRBD1 (6 bases). The CDR3 contains 13 residues. Trimming took off 7 bases at V and 8 bases at J, with 15 bases between the two ends. In germline, CDR1 is MNHEY, CDR2 SMNVEV (reference sequence). CDR3 DNA sequence: TGTGCCAGCACGAAAACAGGGTCAGATGAGCAGTTCTTC. Residues: CASTKTGSDEQFF.